The T cell receptor beta chain described here comes from a study of cytomegalovirus exposure and HLA in healthy donors. Turning to this clone: Its cognate antigen is unknown.

V lost 2 bases, J lost 0 bases, and 4 bases stayed unmatched. The CDR3 consists of 16 residues. Germline lookup yields CDR1 MNHNS and CDR2 SASEGT. Study results and limitations: 164 TCR beta chains were listed as cytomegalovirus-associated. Confirmation was obtained in vitro that a few CMV-associated chains are specific for CMV antigens.

Amplification used 60 Vbeta primers and 13 Jbeta primers. Assay: immunoSEQ multiplex PCR; the TCRdb copy retains only in-frame clones and omits some. The table records fewer than 100,000 clones, about 80% of them present only once. The genes are TRBV6-1 and TRBJ1-3, with TRBD1 identical over 7 bases. What was sequenced was PBMCs. The source of this sequence is a man in his forties in good health and CMV-seronegative. CDR3 protein: CASSEYRGLSGNTIYF. The CDR3 DNA is TGTGCCAGCAGTGAATACAGGGGCCTCTCTGGAAACACCATATATTTT.